This T cell receptor beta chain comes out of a study of cytomegalovirus exposure and HLA in healthy donors. Study details: HLA-typed donors were the source of roughly 80 million unique TCRs held in an early data release.

Study-level results: Per published accounts, TCR beta sequences correctly predicted the HLA-A and HLA-B alleles of most subjects.

PCR amplification relied on 60 Vbeta primers (plus 13 Jbeta primers). Sequenced by immunoSEQ multiplex PCR; TCRdb stores in-frame clones only, minus some. The data contain some 190,000 clones, 70% to 80% of them singletons. The germline V gene has CDR1 MNHNS and CDR2 SASEGT. The CDR3 runs to 15 residues. V lost 4 bases to trimming and J lost 3 bases; unmatched junction nucleotides: 5. In the case of this clone: The antigen is undetermined.

Specimen: PBMCs. The chain joins TRBV6-1 to TRBJ2-1; the match to TRBD2 covers 8 bases. This TCR came from a woman aged 45-60 years in good health and CMV-seronegative. Here the CDR3 DNA reads TGTGCCAGCAGTGGTAGCGGGGCGGGCTACAATGAGCAGTTCTTC. Protein sequence: CASSGSGAGYNEQFF.